This TCR beta chain originates from a study of shared clonotypes between healthy human individuals. Produced via immunoSEQ multiplex PCR; TCRdb's table is partial and in-frame only. Of under 2.5 million clones in the sample, around 92% were seen once. The sample taken for sequencing was naive CD4+ T cells from PBMCs. The subset here: CD45RA+ positively selected. This TCR was recovered from a man in his late teens or twenties in good health. Some clones in this sample may be carry-over from other donors' samples.

CDR3 DNA: TGCGCCAGCAGTGGAGGGGGGACGGGGGGCATTCAGTACTTC. It codes for CASSGGGTGGIQYF. The rearrangement links TRBV10-1 to TRBJ2-4; D might be TRBD2 (7 bases). This CDR3 comprises 14 residues. The ends were cut back, 4 bases at V and 9 bases at J, with 16 bases in the middle. CDR1 is WNHNN and CDR2 is SYGVQD in the germline V gene (reference sequence).